This TCR beta chain was captured by sequencing in a study of blood T cell repertoires in COVID-19. As for the study in general: Sites in the United States, Italy and Spain provided acute and convalescent COVID-19 samples. From T cells, B-cell-depleted T cells, or PBMCs came the material, which was cDNA or gDNA.

CDR3 length equals 13 residues. Germline-derived CDR1 and CDR2 are LNHDA and SQIVND (reference sequence). V lost 9 bases and J 2 bases, leaving 13 bases between the germline ends. Original processing methods: Amplified reference gene primers provided the basis for estimating nucleated cell counts. Sequencing used immunoSEQ multiplex PCR; TCRdb keeps in-frame clones, though not all of them. V, J and clone size are those of that table, while D and trimming were read from the DNA. This sample has 90,000 to 120,000 clones; roughly 91% occur once, and the top ten carry around 5.5%. Source material: peripheral blood. This clonotype was sampled from a human donor in a cohort sampled during active COVID-19. This sequence joins TRBV19 and TRBJ1-2; unclear D gene. The CDR3 loop is CASRTTGNYGYTF. The DNA of the CDR3 is TGTGCCAGCCGGACGACGGGAAACTATGGCTACACCTTC.